The 15 T cell receptor beta chains in this list originate from one sample, sequenced in a study of shared clonotypes between healthy human individuals. Generated by immunoSEQ multiplex PCR, the TCRdb table keeps only in-frame clones and is missing some. The table lists over a million clones, nearly 99% of them singletons. The sample comprised naive CD4+ T cells sorted from blood. Subset given: CD45RA+ positively selected. The receptors here all came from a man aged 30 to 45 in good health.

The gene calls are TRBV30 and TRBJ1-5, with D possibly being TRBD1 (5 bases). There are 15 residues in the CDR3. V shed 0 bases and J shed 0 bases, with 9 bases lying between them. Germline V gene lookup returns CDR1 GTSNPN and CDR2 SVGIG (reference sequence). The CDR3 sequence: CAWSVRQGSNQPQHF. The DNA for the CDR3 is TGTGCCTGGAGTGTACGGCAGGGTAGCAATCAGCCCCAGCATTTT.

This chain uses TRBV5-1 with TRBJ2-7; D ambiguous. Germline assignment: CDR1 SGHRS and CDR2 YFSETQ. Deletions cut 1 base from V and 5 bases from J, with 16 bases between. The CDR3 loop spans 15 amino acids. The CDR3 region has the DNA TGCGCCAGCAGCTTGTTCCGGGTTCCCCCCGACGAGCAGTACTTC. This encodes CASSLFRVPPDEQYF.

The J gene is TRBJ2-7, the V gene TRBV10-2; D gene unclear. V dropped 8 bases and J dropped 2 bases, with 10 bases sitting between them. The length of the CDR3 is 12 residues. Germline V lookup: CDR1 WSHSY, CDR2 SAAADI. In DNA, the CDR3 is TGCGCCAGCCTAGGTGGGGCCTACGAGCAGTACTTC. Its translation: CASLGGAYEQYF.

The chain joins TRBV18 to TRBJ2-7; D unresolved. This CDR3 is 13 amino acids long. Germline values: CDR1 KGHSH, CDR2 LQKENI. Trimming stripped 2 bases from V and 5 bases from J, with 10 bases between. Here the CDR3 DNA reads TGTGCCAGCTCACCAATCCCCACGAACGAGCAGTACTTC. This codes for CASSPIPTNEQYF.

A remark on this clone: Other DNA sequences from this sample encode an identical CDR3 as well. The V call is TRBV28, the J call TRBJ1-5, with D perhaps TRBD1 (5 bases). The V end was cut by 5 bases, the J end by 2 bases, with 10 bases between. The CDR3 has 14 residues. CDR1 is MDHEN, CDR2 SYDVKM, per germline. CDR3 DNA sequence: TGTGCCAGCAGTCTGGGGGGGGGCAATCAGCCCCAGCATTTT. Translating gives CASSLGGGNQPQHF.

This chain joins TRBV7-3 and TRBJ2-3; no clear D gene. CDR1 is SGHTA, CDR2 FQGTGA, per germline. Trimming took 2 bases from V and 6 from J, leaving 27 bases between them. This CDR3 has 19 amino acids. The CDR3 sequence: CASSLLVKTSSHDPDTQYF. The CDR3, as DNA: TGTGCCAGCAGCTTATTAGTCAAGACCTCGAGCCACGATCCGGATACGCAGTATTTT.

The chain joins TRBV5-5 to TRBJ2-2, with D maybe TRBD2 (5 bases). The germline V and J ends were trimmed by 4 bases and 1 base, with 11 bases remaining between them. CDR3 size: 15 residues. Germline V gene lookup returns CDR1 SGHKS and CDR2 YYEKEE (reference sequence). CDR3 nucleotide sequence: TGTGCCAGCAGCGATAAGCGGAAGAACACCGGGGAGCTGTTTTTT. Amino acid sequence: CASSDKRKNTGELFF.

The J gene is TRBJ1-1, the V gene TRBV5-1, with D possibly matching TRBD1 (6 bases). Trimming pared 4 bases from V and 0 bases from J, leaving 19 bases between. Germline CDR1 is SGHRS and CDR2 is YFSETQ. The CDR3 totals 17 residues. CDR3 nucleotide sequence: TGCGCCAGCAGCACCACCTCGGGACAAAGTTTGAACACTGAAGCTTTCTTT. This gives the protein CASSTTSGQSLNTEAFF.

The chain joins TRBV5-6 to TRBJ2-7, with D possibly TRBD2 on 6 matching bases. The CDR3 is 14 residues long. Germline-derived CDR1 and CDR2 are SGHDT and YYEEEE. V shed 2 bases and J shed 4 bases, with 13 bases lying between them. CDR3 amino acids: CASSFYLGTYEQYF. The CDR3 coding sequence is TGTGCCAGCAGCTTTTATCTCGGGACTTACGAGCAGTACTTC. Full variable domain (remainder filled in from reference TRBV5-6 and TRBJ2-7): DAGVTQSPTHLIKTRGQQVTLRCSPKSGHDTVSWYQQALGQGPQFIFQYYEEEERQRGNFPDRFSGHQFPNYSSELNVNALLLGDSALYLCASSFYLGTYEQYFGPGTRLTVT.

The CDR3 DNA reads TGCGCCAGCAGCCACACCACCGACAGGCTGATGGCGGGTACTAATGAAAAACTGTTTTTT. Its protein is CASSHTTDRLMAGTNEKLFF. This chain uses TRBV4-1 with TRBJ1-4; D might be TRBD1 (6 bases). The V gene's germline CDR1 is MGHRA and CDR2 YSYEKL. The CDR3 is 20 residues long. Trimming removed 3 bases at V and 2 bases at J, with 25 bases between.

The chain links TRBV13 to TRBJ2-7; TRBD1 might be the D (5 bases). Germline V gives CDR1 PRHDT, CDR2 FYEKMQ (reference sequence). Trimming shortened V by 3 bases and J by 12 bases, and 15 bases separated the two germline ends. This CDR3 is 12 amino acids long. CDR3 in amino acids: CASSFRALQAYF. CDR3 sequence (DNA): TGTGCCAGCAGCTTTCGAGCCCTACAGGCGTACTTC.

This chain connects TRBV18 to TRBJ2-7; TRBD2 is a possible D gene (7 bases). Trimming took 3 bases from V and 3 from J, leaving 21 bases between them. This CDR3 has 17 amino acids. CDR1 KGHSH and CDR2 LQKENI come from the germline V gene. The CDR3 protein is CASSPLRGGDNNYEQYF. The CDR3 DNA is TGTGCCAGCTCACCGCTTCGGGGAGGGGACAATAACTACGAGCAGTACTTC.

The chain uses TRBV23-1 and TRBJ2-7; 10 nucleotides align to TRBD1. TRBV23-1 is an open reading frame whose function is uncertain. The CDR3 runs to 15 residues. V lost 0 bases, J lost 3 bases, and 2 bases stayed unmatched. CDR3 region: CASSQSTGGGYEQYF. CDR3 nucleotides: TGCGCCAGCAGTCAATCGACAGGGGGCGGCTACGAGCAGTACTTC.

This rearrangement joins TRBV7-9 to TRBJ2-7, with D possibly TRBD2 on 6 matching bases. The V gene's germline CDR1 is SEHNR and CDR2 FQNEAQ (reference sequence). V lost 4 bases, J lost 2 bases, and 9 bases lay in between. The CDR3 is 13 amino acids. CDR3 amino acids: CASSSGGAYEQYF. CDR3 coding DNA: TGTGCCAGCAGCTCCGGGGGAGCCTACGAGCAGTACTTC.

This chain connects TRBV10-1 to TRBJ2-3; D gene uncertain. V dropped 5 bases and J dropped 5 bases, with 5 bases sitting between them. Looked up from germline, CDR1 is WNHNN and CDR2 is SYGVQD (reference sequence). The CDR3 runs to 11 residues. CDR3 amino acids: CASSFGDTQYF. CDR3 DNA sequence: TGCGCCAGCAGTTTTGGAGATACGCAGTATTTT.